This T cell receptor (beta chain) was recorded in a study of OX40 agonist ivuxolimab in advanced cancers. Looking at the study overall: Anti-PD-1, anti-PD-L1 or anti-CTLA-4 therapy given earlier was allowed, and approximately 40% had some.

The assay was immunoSEQ multiplex PCR, and TCRdb's table has in-frame clones only and misses some. The repertoire includes 68,000 or so clones, roughly four fifths of them detected once, and approximately 10% sits in the top ten. Comment on this clone: Its matching antigen is unknown.

Looked up from germline, CDR1 is LNHDA and CDR2 is SQIVND (reference sequence). After removal of 7 bases from V and 3 bases from J, the junction contained 15 bases not matched to a gene. The CDR3 runs to 18 residues. Study results and caveats: With doses of 0.1 to 3.0 mg/kg, CD4+ and CD8+ blood T cells had undergone clonal expansion by week 6. Individuals who were partial responders at 0.1-3.0 mg/kg had clonal expansion that ranked among the lowest. No determination was made of the antigen specificity of the expanded peripheral T cells.

The gene calls are TRBV19 and TRBJ2-1, with 10 bases identical to TRBD2. The specimen comprised CD4+ or CD8+ T cells sorted from blood, sampled in a trial of the OX40 agonist ivuxolimab. This clonotype originated in an adult with an advanced solid tumor such as melanoma, head and neck, liver or kidney cancer. The CDR3 DNA reads as TGTGCCAGTACCTCATCCCCCGGACTAGCGGAATTCTACAATGAGCAGTTCTTC. Residues: CASTSSPGLAEFYNEQFF.